This is a list of T cell receptor beta chains from one sample in a study of monozygotic twins with inflammatory bowel disease. With the 5' RACE reads reprocessed, TCRdb shows one record per CDR3 protein and no DNA. The sample table includes 330,000 or so distinct CDR3 sequences. The specimen sequenced was blood. All receptors come from a human donor with ulcerative colitis or Crohn's disease, or a healthy co-twin of an affected twin (not recorded which). Both conserved end residues are part of each CDR3. Fields, in order: V gene, J gene, CDR3 protein.

V gene: TRBV28; J gene: TRBJ1-1; CDR3 protein: CASRPNREGAFF
V gene: TRBV4-2; J gene: TRBJ2-6; CDR3 protein: CASAVGSGANVLTF
V gene: TRBV29-1; J gene: TRBJ1-1; CDR3 protein: CSVATAGFMTEAFF
V gene: TRBV20-1; J gene: TRBJ2-1; CDR3 protein: CSAAHREAYNEQFF
V gene: TRBV5-6; J gene: TRBJ1-1; CDR3 protein: CASSFTGVRTEAFF
V gene: TRBV6-2/TRBV6-3; J gene: TRBJ2-4; CDR3 protein: CASSSRLAEAKNIQYF
V gene: TRBV12-3/TRBV12-4; J gene: TRBJ1-1; CDR3 protein: CASSFGPQGMNTEAFF
V gene: TRBV29-1; J gene: TRBJ2-2; CDR3 protein: CSGRRGRNTGELFF
V gene: TRBV12-3/TRBV12-4; J gene: TRBJ2-4; CDR3 protein: CASSFRDRAGITKNIQYF
V gene: TRBV20-1; J gene: TRBJ2-7; CDR3 protein: CSAVWGTGGQQYF
V gene: TRBV5-1; J gene: TRBJ1-4; CDR3 protein: CASSLEAAAGEKLFF
V gene: TRBV3-1; J gene: TRBJ1-2; CDR3 protein: CASSRLTGSYGYTF
V gene: TRBV28; J gene: TRBJ1-6; CDR3 protein: CASSRQGVYNSPLHF